One T cell receptor beta chain is described in this entry. Its cognate antigen is unknown. These data are taken from a study of cytomegalovirus exposure and HLA in healthy donors. Study-level results: Productive status was seen about 90% or about 30% of the time for most TCR beta V segments in an earlier analysis. In a later analysis, HLA-associated TCR beta chains were more clonally expanded than equally common others. Reported performance of the classifier showed diagnosis of cytomegalovirus status with high specificity and sensitivity.

PCR primers comprised 60 Vbeta and 13 Jbeta primers. Original data processing: Roughly 10 million shared chains were among approximately 80 million unique TCR beta chains counted in a later analysis. TCRdb keeps only in-frame clones here, not all; method: immunoSEQ multiplex PCR. From that table come the V and J calls and clone size; the DNA was used to work out D and trimming. The sample shows about 200,000 clones, 82% of them seen only once. The V end lost 6 bases, the J end lost 6 bases, and 8 bases lay between the germline ends. The CDR3 sequence is 11 residues long. Germline loops: CDR1 MNHEY, CDR2 SVGAGI.

Sample: PBMCs. The clonotype was recovered from a woman aged 40 to 49 in good health and CMV-seronegative. The chain is built from TRBV6-5 and TRBJ1-1; D is unclear. The CDR3 DNA reads as TGTGCCAGCAGCCCCGAGTCTGAAGCTTTCTTT. Translating gives CASSPESEAFF.